Listed here are 10 T cell receptor beta chains from one sample, sequenced in a study of metastatic and nonmetastatic thyroid tumors. Not a single patient had been given any form of treatment at any point before undergoing thyroid surgery. TCRdb re-called the PCR reads via MiXCR. The table includes around 30,000 clones, 10% to 15% detected once. Material: blood. The origin of the receptors is a female donor with papillary thyroid cancer or a benign thyroid nodule (not recorded which). Some clones in this sample may be carry-over from other donors' samples.

This clone occurred many times. The chain couples TRBV5-4 to TRBJ2-5; 7 bases line up with TRBD1. Germline CDR1 SGHNT, CDR2 YYREEE (reference sequence). V shed 0 bases, J shed 5 bases, and the junction held 4 bases outside the gene matches. The CDR3 runs to 14 residues. The CDR3 is CASSLGQGVETQYF. The CDR3 DNA follows: TGTGCCAGCAGCTTGGGTCAGGGGGTGGAGACCCAGTACTTC. The complete variable domain, with remaining parts taken from reference TRBV5-4 and TRBJ2-5, reads ETGVTQSPTHLIKTRGQQVTLRCSSQSGHNTVSWYQQALGQGPQFIFQYYREEENGRGNFPPRFSGLQFPNYSSELNVNALELDDSALYLCASSLGQGVETQYFGPGTRLLVL.

By sample fraction, this clone is medium-sized (0.01 to 0.1%). The rearrangement uses TRBV4-3 and TRBJ1-4, with 7 positions matching TRBD1. Germline V gene lookup returns CDR1 LGHNA and CDR2 YSLEER. The V gene end was trimmed by 1 base and the J gene end by 10 bases; junction bases not matched to a gene: 9. The CDR3 spans 15 residues. The chain's CDR3 is CASSQADGQGGKLFF. In DNA, the CDR3 is TGCGCCAGCAGCCAAGCTGATGGGCAGGGGGGAAAACTGTTTTTT.

This clone has a count of ten or more. CDR3 DNA: TGCAGCGTTGGGACAGGAAACCTCGGGGCTAACTATGGCTACACCTTC. Encoded protein: CSVGTGNLGANYGYTF. The J gene is TRBJ1-2, the V gene TRBV29-1, with 7 bases identical to TRBD1. The V gene's germline CDR1 is SQVTM and CDR2 ANQGSEA. This CDR3 is built from 16 residues. The V segment lost 4 bases and the J segment 0 bases; nucleotides outside the gene matches: 11.

This clone was picked up many times. The rearrangement joins TRBV24-1 to TRBJ2-7; no clear D. CDR3 length: 12 residues. Germline CDR1 and CDR2: KGHDR and SFDVKD. V was clipped by 3 bases and J by 3 bases, with 5 bases between them. CDR3 sequence reads: CATSDENYEQYF. The CDR3 DNA is TGTGCCACCAGTGATGAGAACTACGAGCAGTACTTC.

This clone was detected ten times or more. The chain uses TRBV5-4 and TRBJ2-3, with a weak D call TRBD1 (5 bases). The CDR3 spans 15 residues. V lost 3 bases, J lost 0 bases, and 11 bases lay in between. CDR1 SGHNT and CDR2 YYREEE come from the germline V gene (reference sequence). In DNA, the CDR3 is TGTGCCAGCAGCTCGACAGTTTCTAGCACAGATACGCAGTATTTT. It is translated as CASSSTVSSTDTQYF.

This clone showed up just a few times. The chain employs TRBV6-2 or TRBV6-3 and TRBJ1-6, with D perhaps matching TRBD1 (6 bases). This CDR3 spans 13 amino acids. The germline gives CDR1 MNHEY, CDR2 SVGEGT. Trimming cost V 9 bases and J 18 bases, with 24 bases left between them. The CDR3 nucleotides are TGTGCCAGAGGGGGGGTAGGTAATTCACCCACCCACTTT. This sequence encodes CARGGVGNSPTHF.

This clone showed up many times. The V call is TRBV30, the J call TRBJ1-2, with D unresolved. This CDR3 region has 11 residues. V gave up 4 bases and J gave up 4 bases, with 7 bases separating them. Germline assignment: CDR1 GTSNPN and CDR2 SVGIG (reference sequence). Here the CDR3 reads CAWINPYGYTF. CDR3 nucleotide sequence: TGTGCCTGGATTAATCCCTATGGCTACACCTTC.

This clone was seen ten or more times. The chain is built from TRBV25-1 and TRBJ2-1; 9 bases fit TRBD1. The V gene's germline CDR1 is MGHDK and CDR2 SYGVNS. The CDR3 runs 15 residues. The V gene end was trimmed by 7 bases and the J gene end by 5 bases; junction bases not matched to a gene: 9. The CDR3 spells CASTRTGTGNNEQFF. DNA for the CDR3: TGTGCCAGCACCCGGACCGGGACAGGGAACAATGAGCAGTTCTTC.

This clone was counted many times. This chain uses TRBV6-1 with TRBJ1-1; D gene uncertain. The ends were cut back, 7 bases at V and 7 bases at J, with 16 bases in the middle. The CDR3 consists of 13 residues. CDR1 and CDR2 (germline): MNHNS, SASEGT. In nucleotides, the CDR3 is TGTGCCAGCACGTTTAGGGAGTCGGGTGAAGCTTTCTTT. It yields the protein CASTFRESGEAFF.

Comments on this clone: Germline and junction disagree at one end, which may indicate a read error. The rearrangement joins TRBV4-2 to TRBJ2-6; D remains ambiguous. This CDR3 region has 16 residues. CDR1 is LGHNA, CDR2 YNFKEQ, per germline. The CDR3 DNA follows: TGTGCCGGCAGCCAAGATCCCGTCTCTGGGACCAACGTCCTGACTTTC. Translation gives CAGSQDPVSGTNVLTF.